The entry below gives a single T cell receptor (beta chain) sequence along with its context. Its antigen is unknown. The data were obtained in a study of shared clonotypes between healthy human individuals. Notes on the study in general: Across four donors, naive CD4 shared around 5.4%, naive CD8 about 3.2%, memory CD4 about 2.4%, memory CD8 more than 0.35%.

Using immunoSEQ multiplex PCR, the repertoire was profiled, and TCRdb retains in-frame clones only, with some absent. The sample holds about 1.9 million clones; 80% to 95% are singletons and the top ten take less than 2%. Cells designated naive CD8 were CD45RO-negative and were positively selected for CCR7, with terminally differentiated effector memory CD45RA+ cells excluded. This TCR came from a young man in good health. Some clones in this sample may be carry-over from other donors' samples. The sequencing sample was made of naive CD8+ T cells from PBMCs.

CDR3 DNA: TGTGCCAGCAGCGACCAGGGACAGGGTCACTCTGGGGCCAACGTCCTGACTTTC. Encoded protein: CASSDQGQGHSGANVLTF. J is TRBJ2-6 and V is TRBV7-9; 9 bases map to TRBD1. The CDR3 is 18 amino acids. Germline V gives CDR1 SEHNR, CDR2 FQNEAQ (reference sequence). Trimming took 5 bases from V and 0 from J; bases not matched to a gene: 8.